The 27 T cell receptor beta chains listed next were all sequenced from one sample in a study of blood T cells in healthy people across ages. For the second PCR, which ran for about 7 to 12 cycles, a sample-barcoded 5' primer and a J-beta primer mix were used. TCRdb re-derived calls from the 5' RACE reads in MiXCR, one entry per CDR3 protein. The repertoire holds about 670,000 distinct CDR3 sequences, with 52% as singletons. Sequences were obtained from blood. The receptors stem from a woman at least 80 years old in good health.

This clonotype has only a few counts. The rearrangement uses TRBV20-1 and TRBJ2-3; no clear D. The CDR3 loop spans 11 amino acids. Germline CDR1 reads DFQATT; CDR2 reads SNEGSKA (reference sequence). V dropped 6 bases and J dropped 3 bases, with 7 bases sitting between them. As DNA, the CDR3 is TGCAGTGCGGAAACAACAGATACGCAGTATTTT. Amino acids: CSAETTDTQYF.

This sequence joins TRBV20-1 and TRBJ2-1, with D maybe TRBD2 (7 bases). The CDR3 is 17 residues long. CDR1 and CDR2 from the germline V gene are DFQATT and SNEGSKA (reference sequence). Trimming shortened V by 3 bases and J by 0 bases, and 18 bases separated the two germline ends. CDR3 sequence: CSARRLRGDYSYNEQFF. DNA for the CDR3: TGCAGTGCTAGGAGACTTAGGGGGGACTACTCCTACAATGAGCAGTTCTTC.

J is TRBJ2-3 and V is TRBV5-1; the D gene is possibly TRBD2 (5 bases). The V end lost 8 bases, the J end lost 6 bases, and 16 bases lay between the germline ends. The length of the CDR3 is 13 residues. Germline CDR1 is SGHRS and CDR2 is YFSETQ. CDR3 nucleotides: TGCGCCAGTTCGTGGGGTGTAGCGGATACGCAGTATTTT. It translates to CASSWGVADTQYF.

Ten or more counts support this clonotype. The V and J genes are TRBV21-1 and TRBJ2-7. TRBV21-1 is flagged as a pseudogene. The CDR3 is 16 amino acids. The CDR3 is CASRCVYRGSGNEQYF. In DNA form, the CDR3 reads TGTGCCAGCCGGTGCGTCTACCGTGGCAGTGGAAACGAGCAGTACTTC.

This clonotype was counted only a few times. J is TRBJ1-5 and V is TRBV9, with 9 nucleotides matching TRBD1. CDR1 and CDR2 from the germline V gene are SGDLS and YYNGEE. The J segment lost 1 base and the V segment lost 2 bases, leaving 1 base of the junction unmatched. CDR3 length: 15 amino acids. CDR3 amino acids: CASSVGQGSNQPQHF. Written as DNA, the CDR3 is TGTGCCAGCAGCGTGGGACAGGGAAGCAATCAGCCCCAGCATTTT.

The chain links TRBV6-2 or TRBV6-3 to TRBJ1-4; D perhaps matches TRBD1 (6 bases). The length of the CDR3 is 15 residues. Trimming cost V 0 bases and J 7 bases, with 12 bases left between them. The germline V gene has CDR1 MNHEY and CDR2 SVGEGT. CDR3 protein: CASSYSWGRVEKLFF. The CDR3 nucleotides read TGTGCCAGCAGTTACTCGTGGGGGCGCGTTGAAAAACTGTTTTTT.

This chain joins TRBV6-5 and TRBJ2-5; 8 nucleotides match TRBD1. The end of the DNA fits TRBJ2-7 better, so the J call may be wrong. This CDR3 comprises 13 residues. Germline V gene lookup returns CDR1 MNHEY and CDR2 SVGAGI. In DNA, the CDR3 is TGTGCCAGCAGTCCCGGACAGGGCCCCGAGCAGTACTTC. This translates into CASSPGQGPEQYF.

This clonotype was seen more than once but under ten times. V gene TRBV5-1 combines with J gene TRBJ2-1; D ambiguous. The CDR3 has 13 residues. In germline, CDR1 is SGHRS, CDR2 YFSETQ. V lost 5 bases, J lost 10 bases, and 16 bases lay in between. Written as DNA, the CDR3 is TGCGCCAGCAGTTCCGGGCTCCGACGGGAGCAGTTCTTC. This translates into CASSSGLRREQFF.

This sequence joins TRBV12-3 or TRBV12-4 and TRBJ1-2; 8 bases match TRBD1. The CDR3 totals 16 residues. V shed 6 bases and J 4 bases; nucleotides not matched to a gene: 13. The CDR3 region is CASRGSGGAGLYGYTF. The DNA for the CDR3 is TGTGCCAGCAGGGGATCAGGGGGCGCGGGACTCTATGGCTACACCTTC.

As to this clonotype: A much larger clone sits a single nucleotide away, making a read error possible. The chain employs TRBV5-1 and TRBJ2-5, with 8 bases aligning to TRBD2. Trimming cost V 4 bases and J 11 bases; bases outside gene matches: 16. CDR1 is SGHRS, CDR2 YFSETQ, per germline. The length of the CDR3 is 15 residues. This CDR3 is CASSQTSAPYNEQYF. CDR3 DNA sequence: TGCGCCAGCAGCCAGACTAGCGCCCCGTACAATGAGCAGTACTTC.

There are many counts of this clonotype. The rearrangement links TRBV5-1 to TRBJ1-1; D is ambiguous. The CDR3 loop spans 14 amino acids. The V end lost 2 bases, the J end lost 0 bases, and 8 bases lay between the germline ends. Germline V gives CDR1 SGHRS, CDR2 YFSETQ. The CDR3: CASSLYSLNTEAFF. The CDR3 DNA is TGCGCCAGCAGCTTATACAGTCTGAACACTGAAGCTTTCTTT.

As for this clonotype: A read error may account for a junction end that differs from germline. The genes are TRBV7-2 and TRBJ2-7, with D perhaps assigned TRBD1 or TRBD2 (6 bases each). This CDR3 is built from 19 residues. Germline V gene data show CDR1 as SGHTA and CDR2 as FQGNSA. CDR3 region: CASSSRGYIWGAVVYVQYF. The CDR3 DNA reads as TGTGCCAGCAGCTCGAGGGGGTATATTTGGGGGGCCGTGGTCTACGTGCAGTACTTC.

This clonotype was counted a single time. This may arise from a read error, as a much more abundant clone is one base away. This chain uses TRBV12-3 or TRBV12-4 with TRBJ2-7; D ambiguous. This CDR3 is built from 11 residues. With 8 bases removed from V and 6 bases from J, the gap between germline ends came to 11 bases. The CDR3 region has the DNA TGTGCCAGCGGACGGTGGGGCGAGCAGTACTTC. Protein: CASGRWGEQYF.

This clonotype occurred a few times. The rearrangement uses TRBV12-3 or TRBV12-4 and TRBJ1-3; 7 nucleotides match TRBD1. This CDR3 has 14 amino acids. V gave up 7 bases and J gave up 8 bases; unmatched junction bases: 11. CDR3 sequence: CASNPTGFSDTIYF. The CDR3 bases are TGTGCCAGCAACCCGACAGGGTTCTCTGACACCATATATTTT.

The chain combines TRBV27 with TRBJ2-2; possibly TRBD1 for D (6 bases). V lost 7 bases and J lost 4, with 16 bases in between. The CDR3 consists of 15 residues. Germline CDR1 and CDR2: MNHEY and SMNVEV (reference sequence). CDR3 DNA sequence: TGTGCCAGCACCCTAAGAACAGGGACCACCGGGGAGCTGTTTTTT. Translated, it gives CASTLRTGTTGELFF.

Notes on this clonotype: One end of the junction varies from germline; a read error may be responsible. The chain employs TRBV25-1 and TRBJ2-3, with TRBD2 matching 7 bases. The CDR3 has 15 residues. In germline, CDR1 is MGHDK, CDR2 SYGVNS. The CDR3 is CACSDAGRFTDTQYF. In DNA form, the CDR3 reads TGTGCCTGCAGTGACGCCGGGAGGTTCACAGATACGCAGTATTTT.

This clonotype has ten or more counts. The CDR3 region has the DNA TGTGCCACCAGCCCCCTACCTTCGATCAATGAGCAGTTCTTC. Its protein is CATSPLPSINEQFF. V gene TRBV15 combines with J gene TRBJ2-1; no reliable D call. This CDR3 region has 14 residues. In germline, CDR1 is LNHNV, CDR2 YYDKDF (reference sequence). With 5 bases removed from V and 6 bases from J, the gap between germline ends came to 14 bases. The full variable domain, rest sourced from reference TRBV15 and TRBJ2-1, is DAMVIQNPRYQVTQFGKPVTLSCSQTLNHNVMYWYQQKSSQAPKLLFHYYDKDFNNEADTPDNFQSRRPNTSFCFLDIRSPGLGDTAMYLCATSPLPSINEQFFGPGTRLTVL.

J is TRBJ1-1 and V is TRBV25-1; 9 bases map to TRBD1. The CDR3 is 15 amino acids. From germline, CDR1 is MGHDK and CDR2 SYGVNS. Germline trimming cut 5 bases from V and 4 bases from J; bases unmatched to any gene: 8. CDR3: CASSPWTGVGTEAFF. Written as DNA, the CDR3 is TGTGCCAGCAGTCCTTGGACAGGGGTGGGCACTGAAGCTTTCTTT.

The CDR3 loop is CASTSGYTQYF. As DNA, the CDR3 is TGTGCCAGCACTTCGGGTTATACGCAGTATTTT. The chain carries TRBV5-5 and TRBJ2-3; D not resolved. Germline CDR1 is SGHKS and CDR2 is YYEKEE (reference sequence). Trimming took 6 bases from V and 7 from J, leaving 9 bases between them. The CDR3 loop spans 11 amino acids.

The sample holds many counts of this clonotype. The chain joins TRBV4-2 to TRBJ1-4; TRBD1 might be the D (5 bases). Looked up from germline, CDR1 is LGHNA and CDR2 is YNFKEQ. The CDR3 runs to 15 residues. Trimming removed 0 bases at V and 7 bases at J, with 12 bases between. The CDR3 protein is CASSQEYGAGEKLFF. CDR3 sequence (DNA): TGTGCCAGCAGCCAAGAATACGGGGCGGGTGAAAAACTGTTTTTT.

The rearrangement uses TRBV20-1 and TRBJ2-5; weak D call: TRBD1 (6 bases). Looked up from germline, CDR1 is DFQATT and CDR2 is SNEGSKA (reference sequence). This CDR3 has 15 residues. The V and J ends lost 1 base and 0 bases respectively, with 12 bases between them. As DNA, the CDR3 is TGCAGTGCTAGAGCCGGACAGCCGAACCAAGAGACCCAGTACTTC. Its protein is CSARAGQPNQETQYF.

This clonotype was observed a handful of times. V and J are TRBV5-1 and TRBJ1-2, with D maybe TRBD1 (5 bases). Trimming removed 4 bases from V and 3 bases from J, with 13 bases in between. Germline CDR1 and CDR2: SGHRS and YFSETQ. There are 14 residues in the CDR3. CDR3 region: CASSPEQADYGYTF. In DNA, the CDR3 is TGCGCCAGCAGCCCAGAACAGGCGGACTATGGCTACACCTTC.

The gene calls are TRBV7-9 and TRBJ1-4, with D tentatively TRBD1 (6 bases). The V gene lost 7 bases and the J gene lost 3 bases, with 21 bases spanning the gap. The CDR3 has 17 residues. Germline CDR1 is SEHNR and CDR2 is FQNEAQ (reference sequence). The CDR3 is CASKYHGRTEPNEKLFF. DNA of the CDR3: TGTGCCAGCAAGTACCATGGGAGGACAGAGCCTAATGAAAAACTGTTTTTT.

This clonotype was counted between two and nine times. This may be a read error: a much more frequent sequence differs by one nucleotide. V is TRBV5-1 and J is TRBJ1-2; 7 nucleotides agree with TRBD1. After removal of 4 bases from V and 7 bases from J, the junction contained 10 bases not matched to a gene. CDR1 and CDR2 from the germline V gene are SGHRS and YFSETQ. This CDR3 region has 14 residues. For the CDR3, the DNA is TGCGCCAGCAGCGTGGACGGGACAGAAATTGGCTACACCTTC. Protein sequence: CASSVDGTEIGYTF. Combining the CDR3 with reference TRBV5-1 and TRBJ1-2 gives the whole variable domain KAGVTQTPRYLIKTRGQQVTLSCSPISGHRSVSWYQQTPGQGLQFLFEYFSETQRNKGNFPGRFSGRQFSNSRSEMNVSTLELGDSALYLCASSVDGTEIGYTFGSGTRLTVV.

This rearrangement joins TRBV12-3 or TRBV12-4 to TRBJ2-4; D possibly corresponds to TRBD2 (7 bases). This CDR3 is 13 amino acids long. Trimming removed 7 bases at V and 5 bases at J, with 12 bases between. CDR3 nucleotides: TGTGCCAGCAAGATGGGGGGGCAAAACATTCAGTACTTC. Its translation is CASKMGGQNIQYF.

This clonotype was seen many times. The J gene is TRBJ1-5, the V gene TRBV7-2; D perhaps matches TRBD1 (5 bases). The CDR3 has 14 amino acids. V was cut by 5 bases and J by 11 bases, with 19 bases left in between. The germline gives CDR1 SGHTA, CDR2 FQGNSA. The CDR3 loop is CASSAGQDHGTQHF. The CDR3 DNA is TGTGCCAGCAGCGCGGGGCAGGACCACGGGACCCAGCATTTT.

This clonotype was observed many times. The J gene is TRBJ2-1, the V gene TRBV7-2, with 8 nucleotides matching TRBD2. Germline values: CDR1 SGHTA, CDR2 FQGNSA. The CDR3 extends over 15 amino acids. The V gene end was trimmed by 3 bases and the J gene end by 7 bases; junction bases not matched to a gene: 8. This chain's CDR3 is CASSFGRTGGNEQFF. CDR3 coding DNA: TGTGCCAGCAGCTTCGGGAGGACGGGGGGGAATGAGCAGTTCTTC.